This entry concerns a single T cell receptor (beta chain). Its matching antigen is unknown. The record originates from a study of cytotoxic CD8 clonotypes in ibrutinib-treated CLL. General study results and limits: At baseline, clonality was higher than in age-matched healthy donors and correlated with CD8+ counts.

Germline lookup yields CDR1 SGHTA and CDR2 FQGTGA. The CDR3 runs to 16 residues. V dropped 2 bases and J dropped 1 base, with 11 bases sitting between them. Deep sequencing aimed at 1 in 200,000 to 1 in 1 million T cells' resolution. This table comes from immunoSEQ multiplex PCR, and its TCRdb copy is limited to in-frame clones, with some not included. The table records fewer than 200,000 clones, roughly 80% of them present only once. The sequencing used PBMCs, collected after 24 months of ibrutinib treatment. The chain employs TRBV7-3 and TRBJ2-2, with D possibly called TRBD1 or TRBD2 (5 bases each). The clonotype comes from a human donor with chronic lymphocytic leukemia. CDR3 DNA: TGTGCCAGCAGCTTAGGTGGGACGCTGAACACCGGGGAGCTGTTTTTT. It translates to CASSLGGTLNTGELFF.